This entry features one T cell receptor beta chain sequence. The CDR3 spans 15 residues. Trimming left V 5 bases short and J 4 bases short, with 17 bases between. Germline CDR1 reads DFQATT; CDR2 reads SNEGSKA (reference sequence). This entry is derived from a study of blood T cells in healthy people across ages. A second about 7 to 12 cycle PCR used barcoded and J-beta primers. TCRdb called the 5' RACE reads again in MiXCR, with one record for every CDR3 protein. Altogether around 1,700,000 distinct CDR3 sequences are present, roughly 28% being singletons, with the ten largest covering less than 9.5%.

This TCR was sampled from a young woman in good health. This chain uses TRBV20-1 with TRBJ2-2; tentative D call: TRBD1 (6 bases). The material sequenced was blood. CDR3 in DNA: TGCAGTGCTCCTGATGACAGGTTTTCCACCGGGGAGCTGTTTTTT. Amino acids: CSAPDDRFSTGELFF.